The rows below give T cell receptor beta chains drawn from one sample of a study of T cell responses to AZD1222 COVID-19 vaccine. TCRdb's table, derived via immunoSEQ multiplex PCR, lists solely in-frame clones and lacks some. The sample has about 99,000 clones, roughly 91% seen once. The sample consisted of peripheral blood, taken on day 0 of AZD1222 vaccination. Source of these receptors: an adult in good health. Each CDR3 is given with its conserved first and last residue.

CDR3 protein: CASSISAGSNQPQHF
V gene: TRBV19
J gene: TRBJ1-5

CDR3 protein: CASSTGTIVEAFF
V gene: TRBV9
J gene: TRBJ1-1

CDR3 protein: CASSPGLSLNTGELFF
V gene: TRBV18
J gene: TRBJ2-2

CDR3 protein: CASSHVDSRRSSPGGELFF
V gene: TRBV4-2
J gene: TRBJ2-2

CDR3 protein: CASSWTGNTGELFF
V gene: TRBV2
J gene: TRBJ2-2

CDR3 protein: CASGFSVNTEAFF
V gene: TRBV27
J gene: TRBJ1-1

CDR3 protein: CASSSQDRNTEAFF
V gene: TRBV7-9
J gene: TRBJ1-1

CDR3 protein: CASSLVATGQAFF
V gene: TRBV5-8
J gene: TRBJ1-1

CDR3 protein: CASSQGGQGGNTEAFF
V gene: TRBV4-1
J gene: TRBJ1-1

CDR3 protein: CASTPGVVGELFF
V gene: TRBV6-6
J gene: TRBJ2-2

CDR3 protein: CASSLARRYANTGELFF
V gene: TRBV11-2
J gene: TRBJ2-2

CDR3 protein: CASSIAGGRSGTGELFF
V gene: TRBV19
J gene: TRBJ2-2

CDR3 protein: CASGEGQGRGEQYF
V gene: TRBV28
J gene: TRBJ2-7

CDR3 protein: CASSTYSGDSTDTQYF
V gene: TRBV5-1
J gene: TRBJ2-3

CDR3 protein: CASRTWGDTEAFF
V gene: TRBV5-4
J gene: TRBJ1-1

CDR3 protein: CASSFFGGYGYTF
V gene: TRBV5-4
J gene: TRBJ1-2

CDR3 protein: CASSPSSGSYNEQFF
V gene: TRBV28
J gene: TRBJ2-1

CDR3 protein: CATSGGLGGPDTQYF
V gene: TRBV24-1
J gene: TRBJ2-3

CDR3 protein: CASSLRGDRAFYSNQPQHF
V gene: TRBV7-3
J gene: TRBJ1-5

CDR3 protein: CASSPGQGRYLYEQYF
V gene: TRBV27
J gene: TRBJ2-7

CDR3 protein: CASSGGISGKGYNEQFF
V gene: TRBV9
J gene: TRBJ2-1

CDR3 protein: CASSLASVGVYGYTF
V gene: TRBV5-4
J gene: TRBJ1-2

CDR3 protein: CASSFGVGYGYTF
V gene: TRBV7-9
J gene: TRBJ1-2

CDR3 protein: CASTDRGPNTGELFF
V gene: TRBV11-2
J gene: TRBJ2-2

CDR3 protein: CASSLTRTPDYGYTF
V gene: TRBV28
J gene: TRBJ1-2

CDR3 protein: CASSPAGDRGPTYEQYF
V gene: TRBV7-6
J gene: TRBJ2-7

CDR3 protein: CASSLSQGVNNEQFF
V gene: TRBV7-9
J gene: TRBJ2-1

CDR3 protein: CASDSRINQPQHF
V gene: TRBV28
J gene: TRBJ1-5

CDR3 protein: CASSPKGLGSMETQYF
V gene: TRBV7-3
J gene: TRBJ2-5

CDR3 protein: CASRPRLALTDTQYF
V gene: TRBV6-2/TRBV6-3
J gene: TRBJ2-3

CDR3 protein: CASSKQGNNEKLFF
V gene: TRBV5-5
J gene: TRBJ1-4

CDR3 protein: CSASASREQFF
V gene: TRBV20-1
J gene: TRBJ2-1

CDR3 protein: CASSQFRELFF
V gene: TRBV23-1
J gene: TRBJ2-2

CDR3 protein: CASSAQQESYEQYF
V gene: TRBV25-1
J gene: TRBJ2-7

CDR3 protein: CASSVVGADGELFF
V gene: TRBV9
J gene: TRBJ2-2

CDR3 protein: CASHRDRNYGYTF
V gene: TRBV6-5
J gene: TRBJ1-2

CDR3 protein: CASSLGGATANSPLHF
V gene: TRBV5-1
J gene: TRBJ1-6

CDR3 protein: CSAGRNTDTQYF
V gene: TRBV29-1
J gene: TRBJ2-3

CDR3 protein: CASSLRGMNTEAFF
V gene: TRBV2
J gene: TRBJ1-1

CDR3 protein: CASSSTQAGNTIYF
V gene: TRBV5-6
J gene: TRBJ1-3

CDR3 protein: CASSLRRNTEAFF
V gene: TRBV7-2
J gene: TRBJ1-1

CDR3 protein: CASSLRTFYGYTF
V gene: TRBV7-2
J gene: TRBJ1-2

CDR3 protein: CASSPEGVKGSPLHF
V gene: TRBV18
J gene: TRBJ1-6

CDR3 protein: CASSHTAGAPQETQYF
V gene: TRBV3-1/TRBV3-2
J gene: TRBJ2-5

CDR3 protein: CASSLGSGNTIYF
V gene: TRBV5-8
J gene: TRBJ1-3

CDR3 protein: CAWIGQGANEQYF
V gene: TRBV30
J gene: TRBJ2-7

CDR3 protein: CATSEAPGQGDGNQPQHF
V gene: TRBV24-1
J gene: TRBJ1-5

CDR3 protein: CASSIDSADLPNYGYTF
V gene: TRBV19
J gene: TRBJ1-2

CDR3 protein: CASSVAGLNNEQFF
V gene: TRBV4-3
J gene: TRBJ2-1

CDR3 protein: CASSLAWWGAGEKLFF
V gene: TRBV7-9
J gene: TRBJ1-4

CDR3 protein: CASSAALGGSYEQYF
V gene: TRBV19
J gene: TRBJ2-7

CDR3 protein: CAISDRFETGGIATGANVLTF
V gene: TRBV10-3
J gene: TRBJ2-6

CDR3 protein: CASTSPPFYEQYF
V gene: TRBV28
J gene: TRBJ2-7

CDR3 protein: CASRLAGPYEQYF
V gene: TRBV6-5
J gene: TRBJ2-7